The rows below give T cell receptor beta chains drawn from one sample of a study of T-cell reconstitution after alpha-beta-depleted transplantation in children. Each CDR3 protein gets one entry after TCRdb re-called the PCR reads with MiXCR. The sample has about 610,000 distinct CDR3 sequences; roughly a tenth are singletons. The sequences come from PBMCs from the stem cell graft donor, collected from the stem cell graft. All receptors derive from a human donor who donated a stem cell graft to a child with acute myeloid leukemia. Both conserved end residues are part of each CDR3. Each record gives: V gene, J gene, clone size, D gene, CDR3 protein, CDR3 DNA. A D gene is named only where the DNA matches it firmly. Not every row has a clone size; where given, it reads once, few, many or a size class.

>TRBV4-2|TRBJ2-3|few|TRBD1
CASTSGTGGTDTQYF
TGTGCCAGCACATCCGGGACAGGGGGCACAGATACGCAGTATTTT
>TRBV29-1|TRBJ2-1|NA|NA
CSAAGLTYNEQFF
TGCAGCGCTGCGGGACTCACCTACAATGAGCAGTTCTTC
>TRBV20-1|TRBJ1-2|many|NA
CSARERQAPYGYTF
TGCAGTGCTAGAGAAAGGCAAGCTCCGTATGGCTACACCTTC
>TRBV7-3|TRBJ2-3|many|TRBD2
CASSFSGSITDTQYF
TGTGCCAGCAGCTTTAGCGGGAGTATCACAGATACGCAGTATTTT
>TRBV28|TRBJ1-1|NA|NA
CASKPGGALNTEAFF
TGTGCCAGCAAACCGGGGGGAGCATTGAACACTGAAGCTTTCTTT
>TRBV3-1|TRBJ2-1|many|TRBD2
CASSQTSGRGEQFF
TGTGCCAGCAGCCAAACTAGCGGGAGGGGTGAGCAGTTCTTC
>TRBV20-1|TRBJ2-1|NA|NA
CSARRDEQFF
TGCAGTGCTAGGCGCGATGAGCAGTTCTTC
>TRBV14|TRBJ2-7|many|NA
CASSQGEATSYEQYF
TGTGCCAGCAGCCAAGGGGAGGCTACTTCCTACGAGCAGTACTTC
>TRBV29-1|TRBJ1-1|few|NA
CSVGFGLNTEAFF
TGCAGCGTTGGATTCGGCCTCAACACTGAAGCTTTCTTT
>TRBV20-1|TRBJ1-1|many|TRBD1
CSRRQGATEAFF
TGCAGCCGGAGACAGGGTGCCACTGAAGCTTTCTTT
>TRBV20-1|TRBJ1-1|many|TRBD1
CSATRTGGEIPNTEAFF
TGCAGTGCCACCCGGACAGGGGGCGAGATCCCGAACACTGAAGCTTTCTTT
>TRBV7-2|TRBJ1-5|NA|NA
CASSLAVGRLSNQPQHF
TGTGCCAGCAGCTTAGCGGTGGGACGATTGAGCAATCAGCCCCAGCATTTT
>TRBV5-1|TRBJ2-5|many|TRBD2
CASNRNSGLRQETQYF
TGCGCCAGCAACAGGAACTCGGGACTACGACAAGAGACCCAGTACTTC
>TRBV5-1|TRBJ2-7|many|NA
CASSAKGGGYEQYF
TGCGCCAGCAGCGCAAAAGGTGGGGGCTACGAGCAGTACTTC
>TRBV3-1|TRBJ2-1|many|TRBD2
CASSQDRSGRRRSSYNEQFF
TGTGCCAGCAGCCAAGATCGAAGCGGGAGGCGGAGAAGCTCCTACAATGAGCAGTTCTTC
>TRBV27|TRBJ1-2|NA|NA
CASSPLISPGSYGYTF
TGTGCCAGCAGTCCCCTCATTTCCCCGGGGAGCTATGGCTACACCTTC
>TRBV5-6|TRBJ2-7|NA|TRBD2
CASRPGLASSYEQYF
TGTGCCAGCAGGCCGGGACTAGCGAGCTCCTACGAGCAGTACTTC
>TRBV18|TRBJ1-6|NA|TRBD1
CASSPIVGGGGPPLSYNSPLHF
TGTGCCAGCTCACCCATTGTTGGCGGAGGGGGCCCACCACTCTCCTATAATTCACCCCTCCACTTT
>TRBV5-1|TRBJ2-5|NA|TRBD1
CASSSQTGRETQYF
TGCGCCAGCAGCTCGCAGACAGGGAGAGAGACCCAGTACTTC
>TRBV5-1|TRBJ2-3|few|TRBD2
CASSFSGKSTDTQYF
TGCGCCAGCAGCTTTAGCGGGAAGAGCACAGATACGCAGTATTTT
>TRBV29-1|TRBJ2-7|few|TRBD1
CSAKSGTGSSYEQYF
TGCAGCGCTAAATCCGGGACAGGGTCCTCCTACGAGCAGTACTTC
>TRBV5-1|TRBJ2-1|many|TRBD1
CASRRDRGYNEQFF
TGCGCCAGCCGCCGGGACAGGGGCTACAATGAGCAGTTCTTC
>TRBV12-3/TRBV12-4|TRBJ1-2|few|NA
CASSLGGRAVNGYTF
TGTGCCAGCAGTTTAGGGGGGAGGGCAGTTAATGGCTACACCTTC
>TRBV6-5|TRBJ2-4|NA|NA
CASSSREPRDLAKNIQYF
TGTGCCAGCAGTTCGCGGGAACCCAGGGATTTAGCCAAAAACATTCAGTACTTC
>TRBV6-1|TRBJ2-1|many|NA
CASTKGGPYNEQFF
TGTGCCAGCACCAAGGGCGGCCCATACAATGAGCAGTTCTTC
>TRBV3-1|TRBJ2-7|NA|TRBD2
CASSPEAGRSYEQYF
TGTGCCAGCAGCCCGGAAGCGGGGAGGTCCTACGAGCAGTACTTC
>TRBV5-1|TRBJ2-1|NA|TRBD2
CASRLTLAGPNEQFF
TGCGCCAGCAGACTAACACTAGCGGGCCCCAATGAGCAGTTCTTC
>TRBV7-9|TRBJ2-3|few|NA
CASSTGSDTQYF
TGTGCCAGCAGCACAGGGTCAGATACGCAGTATTTT
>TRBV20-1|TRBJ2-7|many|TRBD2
CSALTSGALKEQYF
TGCAGTGCGCTGACTAGCGGGGCCCTTAAGGAGCAGTACTTC
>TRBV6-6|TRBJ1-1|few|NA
CASSYRGRNTEAFF
TGTGCCAGCAGTTACAGGGGACGGAACACTGAAGCTTTCTTT
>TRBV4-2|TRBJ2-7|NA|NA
CASSQPPGGTYEQYF
TGTGCCAGCAGCCAACCCCCGGGCGGGACCTACGAGCAGTACTTC
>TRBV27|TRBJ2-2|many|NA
CASSALHRVGTGELFF
TGTGCCAGCAGTGCCTTACACAGGGTGGGCACCGGGGAGCTGTTTTTT
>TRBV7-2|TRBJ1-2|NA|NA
CASSLRGVPPGYTF
TGTGCCAGCAGCTTAAGGGGGGTGCCCCCTGGCTACACCTTC
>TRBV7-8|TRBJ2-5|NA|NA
CASSLVGGAGVETQYF
TGTGCCAGCAGCTTAGTTGGAGGGGCAGGGGTAGAGACCCAGTACTTC
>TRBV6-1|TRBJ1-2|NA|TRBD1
CASRQGTGVNYGYTF
TGTGCCAGCAGACAGGGGACAGGCGTAAACTATGGCTACACCTTC
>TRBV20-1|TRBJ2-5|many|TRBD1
CSARVDRGYQETQYF
TGCAGTGCTAGAGTGGACAGGGGATACCAAGAGACCCAGTACTTC
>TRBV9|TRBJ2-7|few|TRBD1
CASSGQGLLDEQYF
TGTGCCAGCAGCGGACAGGGGCTGTTAGACGAGCAGTACTTC
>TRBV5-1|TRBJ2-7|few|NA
CASSFARDSYEQYF
TGCGCCAGCAGCTTTGCGAGGGACTCCTACGAGCAGTACTTC
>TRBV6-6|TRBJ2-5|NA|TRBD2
CASSPGTSATQYF
TGTGCCAGCAGTCCCGGGACTAGCGCGACCCAGTACTTC
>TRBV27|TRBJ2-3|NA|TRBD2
CANSLLAGITDTQYF
TGTGCCAACAGTTTGCTAGCGGGAATCACAGATACGCAGTATTTT
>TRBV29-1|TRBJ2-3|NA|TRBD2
CSGQEYWSGRMSTDTQYF
TGCAGCGGGCAGGAATATTGGAGCGGGAGGATGAGCACAGATACGCAGTATTTT
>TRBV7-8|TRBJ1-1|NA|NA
CASSSGRAGTEAFF
TGTGCCAGCAGCTCGGGGAGGGCGGGAACTGAAGCTTTCTTT
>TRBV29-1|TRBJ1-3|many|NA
CSAGGAGNTIYF
TGCAGCGCTGGGGGGGCTGGAAACACCATATATTTT
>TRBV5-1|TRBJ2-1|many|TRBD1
CASNQQGNEQFF
TGCGCCAGCAATCAACAGGGGAATGAGCAGTTCTTC
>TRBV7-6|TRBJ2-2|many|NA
CASSLEIAEKNTGELFF
TGTGCCAGCAGCTTAGAGATAGCGGAAAAAAACACCGGGGAGCTGTTTTTT
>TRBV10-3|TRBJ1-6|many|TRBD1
CAIRAQQGAGSPLHF
TGTGCCATCAGGGCCCAACAGGGGGCTGGGTCACCCCTCCACTTT